This TCR beta chain comes out of a study of Ad26.COV2.S vaccination and SARS-CoV-2 variants. Study-wide results and caveats: Among vaccine recipients, spike-specific TCR breadth exceeded that of placebo recipients. There was a possibility that the TCR breadth and depth analyses underestimated total T cell responses.

This sample's treatment: roughly 18 received Ad26.COV2.S at low or high dose, single or two shots; roughly five received placebo; per-sample allocation not given. Sampling happened 63 days after the first vaccine or placebo injection. V was shortened by 6 bases and J by 6 bases, with 8 bases between the two germline ends. This CDR3 region has 11 residues. TCRdb's copy holds only in-frame clones and misses some; the assay was immunoSEQ multiplex PCR. Of about 250,000 clones in the sample, approximately 89% were seen once. Of note for this clone: Its specificity is not known.

The rearrangement uses TRBV12-3 or TRBV12-4 and TRBJ1-2; D not resolved. The TCR comes from a person between 18 and 65 years old who received the Ad26.COV2.S COVID-19 vaccine or a placebo. The material was peripheral blood, obtained in a trial of Ad26.COV2.S vaccine versus placebo. CDR3 in DNA: TGTGCCAGCAGCCCCAGTGATGGCTACACCTTC. This gives the protein CASSPSDGYTF.